Listed below are T cell receptor beta chains from one sample, sequenced in a study of blood T cell repertoires in COVID-19. Repertoires were generated with immunoSEQ multiplex PCR, while TCRdb's copy carries only in-frame clones and drops some. The repertoire holds 95,000 to 110,000 clones, 75% to 90% seen once, with about 11% in the top ten. Sequencing was performed on peripheral blood. Receptor source: a human donor in a cohort sampled during active COVID-19. Both conserved end residues are part of each CDR3. A D gene is named only where the DNA matches it firmly.

J: TRBJ1-4
D: TRBD1
V: TRBV12-5
CDR3: CASGFNRGTGVEKLFF
DNA: TGTGCTAGTGGTTTCAATCGCGGGACAGGGGTAGAAAAACTGTTTTTT

J: TRBJ2-2
D: .
V: TRBV5-4
CDR3: CASSPSPRDSNTGELFF
DNA: TGTGCCAGCAGTCCCTCCCCGCGGGACAGCAACACCGGGGAGCTGTTTTTT

J: TRBJ1-5
D: TRBD1
V: TRBV19
CDR3: CASSTLGSHRGHQPQHF
DNA: TGTGCCAGTAGTACCCTTGGGTCGCACAGGGGGCATCAGCCCCAGCATTTT

J: TRBJ2-5
D: .
V: TRBV19
CDR3: CASSFAGDPAETQYF
DNA: TGTGCCAGTAGCTTTGCAGGGGACCCCGCAGAGACCCAGTACTTC

J: TRBJ1-3
D: .
V: TRBV7-9
CDR3: CASSLGQASSGNTIYF
DNA: TGTGCCAGCAGCTTAGGACAGGCGAGCTCTGGAAACACCATATATTTT

J: TRBJ2-2
D: TRBD2
V: TRBV6-5
CDR3: CASSYGAGPNTGELFF
DNA: TGTGCCAGCAGTTATGGAGCGGGGCCGAACACCGGGGAGCTGTTTTTT

J: TRBJ1-2
D: .
V: TRBV30
CDR3: CAWSGGKNYGYTF
DNA: TGTGCCTGGAGCGGGGGGAAAAACTATGGCTACACCTTC

J: TRBJ1-2
D: .
V: TRBV19
CDR3: CASTLRPGAGYTF
DNA: TGTGCCAGTACCCTTCGTCCGGGTGCTGGCTACACCTTC

J: TRBJ1-2
D: TRBD1
V: TRBV28
CDR3: CASSRPGTGQYGYTF
DNA: TGTGCCAGCAGCCGTCCCGGGACAGGGCAATATGGCTACACCTTC

J: TRBJ1-2
D: .
V: TRBV19
CDR3: CASSMDSRRGYTF
DNA: TGTGCCAGTAGTATGGATAGTAGGAGGGGCTACACCTTC

J: TRBJ2-5
D: .
V: TRBV6-5
CDR3: CASSRNLGSETQYF
DNA: TGTGCCAGCAGTCGAAACTTGGGTAGCGAGACCCAGTACTTC